These 27 T cell receptor beta chains share one sample of origin, sequenced in a study of blood T cell repertoires in COVID-19. The assay was immunoSEQ multiplex PCR, and TCRdb's table has in-frame clones only and misses some. The sample contains 310,000 or so clones, approximately 90% of which appear only once. The sequenced material came from peripheral blood. Source of these receptors: a woman aged 50 to 65 who had recovered from COVID-19.

The genes are TRBV18 and TRBJ2-1, with D possibly matching TRBD1 (7 bases). This CDR3 spans 18 amino acids. Germline CDR1 and CDR2: KGHSH and LQKENI. Trimming cost V 3 bases and J 7 bases, with 25 bases left between them. CDR3: CASSPRGQLGPGRNEQFF. The CDR3 DNA sequence: TGTGCCAGCTCACCGCGGGGACAGCTGGGACCTGGGAGGAATGAGCAGTTCTTC.

In its sample, this clone was seen a few times. The chain uses TRBV7-2 and TRBJ2-6; TRBD1 matches 7 bases. With V trimmed by 5 bases and J by 1 base, 11 bases remained unmatched. CDR1 and CDR2 from the germline V gene are SGHTA and FQGNSA. The CDR3 extends over 18 amino acids. CDR3 bases: TGTGCCAGCAGCCCCCGGACAGGTCCACCATCTGGGGCCAACGTCCTGACTTTC. Its translation: CASSPRTGPPSGANVLTF.

The V gene is TRBV11-3, the J gene TRBJ2-3; the match to TRBD2 covers 9 bases. This CDR3 is 15 amino acids long. J was trimmed by 2 bases and V by 6 bases; bases with no gene match: 6. Germline CDR1 reads SGHNT; CDR2 reads YENEEA. The CDR3 DNA is TGTGCCAGCAGTTACAGCGGGGGGACCACAGATACGCAGTATTTT. Amino acid sequence: CASSYSGGTTDTQYF.

The genes are TRBV5-5 and TRBJ2-7; 9 positions match TRBD2. The V segment lost 1 base and the J segment 2 bases; nucleotides outside the gene matches: 4. Looked up from germline, CDR1 is SGHKS and CDR2 is YYEKEE (reference sequence). The CDR3 totals 15 residues. The CDR3 sequence is CASSLRLAETYEQYF. In nucleotides, the CDR3 is TGTGCCAGCAGCTTGCGACTAGCGGAAACCTACGAGCAGTACTTC.

The chain carries TRBV5-1 and TRBJ1-1; possibly TRBD1 for D (6 bases). Deletions cut 2 bases from V and 3 bases from J, with 14 bases between. There are 15 residues in the CDR3. Germline lookup yields CDR1 SGHRS and CDR2 YFSETQ. The CDR3 here is CASSLKGVKDTEAFF. As DNA, the CDR3 is TGCGCCAGCAGCTTAAAGGGGGTGAAGGACACTGAAGCTTTCTTT.

This clone appeared a few times. The chain combines TRBV6-5 with TRBJ1-1; weak D call: TRBD1 (5 bases). V lost 7 bases and J 1 base, leaving 10 bases between the germline ends. CDR3 length: 13 residues. From germline, CDR1 is MNHEY and CDR2 SVGAGI. The CDR3 DNA reads as TGTGCCAGCATGGGGCCGCAGAACACTGAAGCTTTCTTT. Residues: CASMGPQNTEAFF.

The chain carries TRBV5-1 and TRBJ2-5; tentative D call: TRBD2 (5 bases). The V end lost 1 base, the J end lost 4 bases, and 17 bases lay between the germline ends. Germline V gene data show CDR1 as SGHRS and CDR2 as YFSETQ. The CDR3 has 16 amino acids. The CDR3 DNA reads as TGCGCCAGCAGCTTGAATAGTTTTCTAGGGAGAGAGACCCAGTACTTC. Its protein product is CASSLNSFLGRETQYF.

A remark on this clone: Sequence at one end of the junction differs from germline and may be a read error. The chain employs TRBV7-9 and TRBJ2-3; 7 bases are a match to TRBD2. This CDR3 region has 13 residues. In germline, CDR1 is SEHNR, CDR2 FQNEAQ (reference sequence). CDR3 sequence (DNA): TGTGCCAGCACCTTAGGGAGGGGTGATACGCAGTATTTT. Translating it yields CASTLGRGDTQYF. The entire variable domain, with the rest obtained from reference TRBV7-9 and TRBJ2-3, is as follows: DTGVSQNPRHKITKRGQNVTFRCDPISEHNRLYWYRQTLGQGPEFLTYFQNEAQLEKSRLLSDRFSAERPKGSFSTLEIQRTEQGDSAMYLCASTLGRGDTQYFGPGTRLTVL.

V is TRBV10-3 and J is TRBJ1-5; D possibly corresponds to TRBD1 (6 bases). The germline V and J ends were trimmed by 10 bases and 5 bases, with 18 bases remaining between them. The V gene's germline CDR1 is ENHRY and CDR2 SYGVKD. The CDR3 extends over 14 amino acids. The chain's CDR3 is CATSAQGSDQPQHF. The CDR3 DNA follows: TGTGCCACAAGTGCACAGGGTTCCGATCAGCCCCAGCATTTT.

The rearrangement joins TRBV14 to TRBJ2-3, with D perhaps matching TRBD1 (5 bases). Trimming cost V 0 bases and J 1 base, with 8 bases left between them. CDR1 is SGHDN, CDR2 FVKESK, per germline. This CDR3 is built from 15 residues. The CDR3 DNA is TGTGCCAGCAGCCAAGAAAGACAGCGCACAGATACGCAGTATTTT. This codes for CASSQERQRTDTQYF.

The V call is TRBV4-1, the J call TRBJ2-2, with 7 bases matching TRBD2. The trim removed 4 bases at V and 7 bases at J, leaving 12 bases unmatched. The CDR3 has 16 residues. The germline CDR1 and CDR2 sequences are MGHRA and YSYEKL. The CDR3 DNA is TGCGCCAGCAGCCGAGACGGGACTACCGTCGGCGGGGAGCTGTTTTTT. Translation: CASSRDGTTVGGELFF.

The DNA for the CDR3 is TGCAGCGTTGCGGGACAGCTGGCTGAAAAACTGTTTTTT. It translates to CSVAGQLAEKLFF. The rearrangement uses TRBV29-1 and TRBJ1-4, with 7 bases that match TRBD1. Trimming removed 4 bases from V and 7 bases from J; junction bases left unmatched: 6. CDR3 length: 13 residues. From germline, CDR1 is SQVTM and CDR2 ANQGSEA. The whole variable domain, remainder taken from reference TRBV29-1 and TRBJ1-4, is SAVISQKPSRDICQRGTSLTIQCQVDSQVTMMFWYRQQPGQSLTLIATANQGSEATYESGFVIDKFPISRPNLTFSTLTVSNMSPEDSSIYLCSVAGQLAEKLFFGSGTQLSVL.

J is TRBJ2-2 and V is TRBV5-4; 9 bases are shared with TRBD2. The trim removed 0 bases at V and 5 bases at J, leaving 5 bases unmatched. The CDR3 runs 16 residues. CDR1 is SGHNT, CDR2 YYREEE, per germline (reference sequence). The CDR3 spells CASSLGSGSYTGELFF. DNA of the CDR3: TGTGCCAGCAGCTTGGGTAGCGGGAGCTATACCGGGGAGCTGTTTTTT.

This sequence joins TRBV10-3 and TRBJ2-5; 7 positions agree with TRBD2. The length of the CDR3 is 15 residues. V was pared by 6 bases and J by 4 bases, with 11 bases of the junction left unmatched. Germline CDR1 reads ENHRY; CDR2 reads SYGVKD. CDR3 nucleotide sequence: TGTGCCATCAGCGAAGGGACTACCGTCGGAGAGACCCAGTACTTC. The encoded protein is CAISEGTTVGETQYF.

The chain carries TRBV30 and TRBJ1-4; 7 nucleotides line up with TRBD1. The length of the CDR3 is 14 residues. With 1 base clipped from V and 7 bases from J, the junction kept 6 bases outside the gene matches. Germline CDR1 reads GTSNPN; CDR2 reads SVGIG (reference sequence). CDR3 bases: TGTGCCTGGAGTGCCATAGGGGGCTCTGAAAAACTGTTTTTT. Its translation is CAWSAIGGSEKLFF.

CDR3 residues: CASRGQASYGYTF. The DNA of the CDR3 is TGTGCCAGCAGAGGACAGGCGAGCTATGGCTACACCTTC. V usage is TRBV12-3 or TRBV12-4 and J usage is TRBJ1-2, with 7 bases that match TRBD1. The CDR3 contains 13 residues. With 6 bases clipped from V and 4 bases from J, the junction kept 5 bases outside the gene matches.

This rearrangement joins TRBV2 to TRBJ2-1; the match to TRBD2 covers 7 bases. V was pared by 4 bases and J by 9 bases, with 9 bases of the junction left unmatched. This CDR3 region has 14 residues. Germline V gene data show CDR1 as SNHLY and CDR2 as FYNNEI. This chain's CDR3 is CASSGLSGYLEQFF. The CDR3 coding sequence is TGTGCCAGCAGTGGTCTTAGCGGGTATCTTGAGCAGTTCTTC.

This sequence joins TRBV3-1 (or the pseudogene TRBV3-2) and TRBJ2-1; D is unresolved. V lost 2 bases and J 8 bases, leaving 16 bases between the germline ends. Germline V gene lookup returns CDR1 LGHDT and CDR2 YNNKEL (reference sequence). The CDR3 runs 15 residues. As DNA, the CDR3 is TGTGCCAGCAGCCAATCCGACTCTAGGAACCATGAGCAGTTCTTC. Amino acid sequence: CASSQSDSRNHEQFF.

The chain links TRBV19 to TRBJ2-7; 10 bases agree with TRBD1. Germline CDR1 and CDR2: LNHDA and SQIVND (reference sequence). The CDR3 contains 15 residues. The junction had 9 bases not matched to a gene; V was cut back by 6 bases and J by 4 bases. DNA for the CDR3: TGTGCCAGTAGGACTGGACAGGGGGGTCGATACGAGCAGTACTTC. This translates into CASRTGQGGRYEQYF.

The gene calls are TRBV18 and TRBJ2-7; possible D gene TRBD1, 7 bases. The CDR3 extends over 13 amino acids. Germline-derived CDR1 and CDR2 are KGHSH and LQKENI. Trimming removed 6 bases at V and 3 bases at J, with 12 bases between. The CDR3 sequence: CASSGRDSYEQYF. The CDR3 DNA is TGTGCCAGCTCTGGGCGGGACAGCTACGAGCAGTACTTC.

The rearrangement uses TRBV3-1 (or the pseudogene TRBV3-2) and TRBJ2-2; D gene unclear. Germline loops: CDR1 LGHDT, CDR2 YNNKEL (reference sequence). Trimming removed 1 base at V and 2 bases at J, with 5 bases between. The CDR3 length is 14 residues. This chain's CDR3 is CASSQVVNTGELFF. The CDR3 DNA follows: TGTGCCAGCAGCCAAGTAGTAAACACCGGGGAGCTGTTTTTT.

Concerning this clone itself: At one end the junction does not follow the germline gene, possibly because of a read error. The chain is built from TRBV5-1 and TRBJ1-2; TRBD1 matches at 9 bases. There are 14 residues in the CDR3. Germline V gene lookup returns CDR1 SGHRS and CDR2 YFSETQ. CDR3 sequence (DNA): TGCGCCAGCACCTTGACAGGGGGTGACTATGGCTACACCTTC. Protein product: CASTLTGGDYGYTF.

J is TRBJ2-1 and V is TRBV12-5; TRBD2 matches at 13 bases. The CDR3 length is 18 residues. CDR1 LGHNT and CDR2 FRNRAP come from the germline V gene. Losses at the gene ends were 7 bases for V and 2 bases for J; bases not matched to a gene: 11. The CDR3 protein is CASARLAGGLPAYNEQFF. DNA of the CDR3: TGTGCTAGTGCCAGACTAGCGGGGGGTCTCCCTGCCTACAATGAGCAGTTCTTC.

This clone was seen once. This sequence joins TRBV28 and TRBJ2-7; a weak D match, TRBD1 (6 bases). V was shortened by 6 bases and J by 7 bases, with 16 bases between the two germline ends. This CDR3 spans 13 amino acids. CDR1 MDHEN and CDR2 SYDVKM come from the germline V gene. CDR3 bases: TGTGCCAGCAGGCGACAGGTCTCGGGGGAGCAGTACTTC. Its protein product is CASRRQVSGEQYF.

The J gene is TRBJ1-1, the V gene TRBV6-2 or TRBV6-3; D is undetermined. From germline, CDR1 is MNHEY and CDR2 SVGEGT. Deletions cut 5 bases from V and 1 base from J, with 11 bases between. The CDR3 is 14 residues long. The CDR3 loop is CASSLGLGNTEAFF. CDR3 nucleotide sequence: TGTGCCAGCAGTCTAGGCTTGGGGAACACTGAAGCTTTCTTT.

This clone was observed once. The rearrangement joins TRBV7-9 to TRBJ2-1, with a possible D match to TRBD1 (6 bases). Trimming removed 2 bases from V and 6 bases from J, with 14 bases in between. This CDR3 has 15 residues. From germline, CDR1 is SEHNR and CDR2 FQNEAQ (reference sequence). As DNA, the CDR3 is TGTGCCAGCAGCTTAATAGGGGGTATGTCCAATGAGCAGTTCTTC. It yields the protein CASSLIGGMSNEQFF.

About this clone itself: Within the sample, other DNA sequences also encode this same CDR3. The genes are TRBV15 and TRBJ1-3, with TRBD1 as a possible D gene (5 bases). Germline assignment: CDR1 LNHNV and CDR2 YYDKDF (reference sequence). V gave up 3 bases and J gave up 0 bases, with 9 bases separating them. There are 15 residues in the CDR3. The CDR3 region is CATSRATGSGNTIYF. CDR3 coding DNA: TGTGCCACCAGCAGGGCTACAGGCTCTGGAAACACCATATATTTT. The variable domain in full, with the rest retrieved from reference TRBV15 and TRBJ1-3, is DAMVIQNPRYQVTQFGKPVTLSCSQTLNHNVMYWYQQKSSQAPKLLFHYYDKDFNNEADTPDNFQSRRPNTSFCFLDIRSPGLGDTAMYLCATSRATGSGNTIYFGEGSWLTVV.